This section outlines one TCR beta chain sequence together with its context. No antigen is known for it. Unique molecular identifiers were incorporated during preparation of the TCRbeta library. TCRdb reprocessed the PCR reads with MiXCR, giving one entry per CDR3 protein. The sample has about 610,000 distinct CDR3 sequences; roughly 30% are singletons. These data come from a study of T-cell reconstitution after alpha-beta-depleted transplantation in children. Study-level results: Surviving recipient T cells and thymic progenitors accounted for the high day-60 TCRbeta diversity observed in some patients. Most T-cell counts and diversity one year after the transplant came from T cells that were newly produced. By about two months after transplant, alpha-beta T cells reportedly arose from several hundred graft clones that had expanded.

This receptor was obtained from a boy in the first two years of life with Wiskott-Aldrich syndrome, due to receive a stem cell transplant. Sequenced here: PBMCs, sampled before TCRalphabeta/CD19-depleted stem cell transplant.

As DNA, the CDR3 is TGCAGTGCTAGAGCCGGGGACTTCTCCTACAATGAGCAGTTCTTC. This encodes CSARAGDFSYNEQFF. The chain joins TRBV20-1 to TRBJ2-1; D possibly corresponds to TRBD2 (6 bases). Germline V gives CDR1 DFQATT, CDR2 SNEGSKA (reference sequence). The CDR3 is made up of 15 amino acids. V was cut by 1 base and J by 0 bases, with 10 bases left in between.